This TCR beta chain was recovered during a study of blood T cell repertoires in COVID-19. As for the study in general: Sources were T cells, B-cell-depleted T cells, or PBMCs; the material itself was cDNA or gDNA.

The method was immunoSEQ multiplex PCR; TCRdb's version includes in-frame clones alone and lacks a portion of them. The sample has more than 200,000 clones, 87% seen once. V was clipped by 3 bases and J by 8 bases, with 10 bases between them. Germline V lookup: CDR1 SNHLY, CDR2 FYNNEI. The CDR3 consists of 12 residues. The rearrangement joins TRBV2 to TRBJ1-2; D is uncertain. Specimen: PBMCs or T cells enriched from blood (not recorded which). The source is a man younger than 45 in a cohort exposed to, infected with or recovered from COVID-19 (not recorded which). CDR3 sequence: CASSDDMWGYTF. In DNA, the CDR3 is TGTGCCAGCAGTGACGACATGTGGGGCTACACCTTC. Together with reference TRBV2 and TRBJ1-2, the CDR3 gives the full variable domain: EPEVTQTPSHQVTQMGQEVILRCVPISNHLYFYWYRQILGQKVEFLVSFYNNEISEKSEIFDDQFSVERPDGSNFTLKIRSTKLEDSAMYFCASSDDMWGYTFGSGTRLTVV.